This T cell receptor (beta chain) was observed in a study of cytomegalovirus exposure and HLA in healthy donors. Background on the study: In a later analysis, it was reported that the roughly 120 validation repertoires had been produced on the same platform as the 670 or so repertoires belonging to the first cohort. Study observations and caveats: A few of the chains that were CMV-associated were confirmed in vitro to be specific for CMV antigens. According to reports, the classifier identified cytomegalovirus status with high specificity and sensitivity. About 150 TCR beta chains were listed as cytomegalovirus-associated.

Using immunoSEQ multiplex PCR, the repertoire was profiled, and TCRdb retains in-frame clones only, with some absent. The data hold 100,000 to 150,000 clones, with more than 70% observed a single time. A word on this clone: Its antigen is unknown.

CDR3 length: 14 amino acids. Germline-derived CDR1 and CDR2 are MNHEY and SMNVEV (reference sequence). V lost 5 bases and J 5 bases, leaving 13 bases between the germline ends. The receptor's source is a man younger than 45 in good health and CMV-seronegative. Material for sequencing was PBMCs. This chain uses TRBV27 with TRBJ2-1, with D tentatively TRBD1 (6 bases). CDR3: CASSVDRDNNEQFF. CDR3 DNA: TGTGCCAGCAGTGTAGACCGGGACAACAATGAGCAGTTCTTC.